This T cell receptor beta chain derives from a study of beta chain features in type 1 diabetes. Investigators reverse transcribed all isolated RNA, so they sequenced expressed TCRB transcripts. TCRdb keeps only in-frame clones here, not all; method: immunoSEQ multiplex PCR. The sample has 390,000 or so clones; around 13% are singletons. The sequence derives from a young man in good health. The sample taken for sequencing was naive CD4+ T cells from blood.

This CDR3 is CAWSKPYSNQPQHF. Here the CDR3 DNA reads TGTGCCTGGAGTAAACCTTATAGCAATCAGCCCCAGCATTTT. The chain links TRBV30 to TRBJ1-5, with D uncertain. This CDR3 contains 14 residues. Trimming left V 2 bases short and J 0 bases short, with 8 bases between. Germline assignment: CDR1 GTSNPN and CDR2 SVGIG (reference sequence).